The clone carrying this T cell receptor beta chain turned up a few times. Its antigen is unidentified. There are 16 residues in the CDR3. Trimming removed 3 bases from V and 4 bases from J, with 19 bases in between. The data were obtained in a study of vaccination and CD4 T cells after COVID-19. Overall study context: Median time from second vaccine dose to sampling was around 72 days (14 to 241). The stimulus for the cells was overlapping spike peptides derived from SARS-CoV-2, HCoV-NL63, HCoV-OC43 and HCoV-229E. Notes on the study in general: Spike mono-reactivity held for 304 of 307 vaccine-specific clones in convalescent patients.

Described treatment: approximately nine-day PBMC culture with coronavirus spike peptide pools or control peptides (ViraFEST assay). ViraFEST sequenced TCRs after peptide-pool expansion of antigen-specific T cells. Sequence data for DNA of cultured CD4+ T cells were generated by the Oncomine TCR Beta short-read assay. TCRdb ran MiXCR on the PCR reads and lists one entry per CDR3 protein. This sample has over 10,000 distinct CDR3 sequences, with 25% to 30% found just once. The TCR was taken from a human donor who received a COVID-19 vaccine. The sample here was CD4+ T cells from blood, cultured in vitro, taken before SARS-CoV-2 vaccination. The V gene is TRBV12-3 or TRBV12-4, the J gene TRBJ2-7; possible D gene TRBD1, 6 bases. CDR3 protein: CASSFRGLGDPYEQYF. CDR3 nucleotide sequence: TGTGCCAGCAGTTTCAGGGGCCTGGGGGATCCATACGAGCAGTACTTC.